This T cell receptor beta chain is from a study of blood T cell repertoires in COVID-19. The CDR3 is made up of 13 amino acids. The germline gives CDR1 SNHLY, CDR2 FYNNEI. V dropped 9 bases and J dropped 1; count of bases not matched to a gene: 6. Assay: immunoSEQ multiplex PCR; the TCRdb copy retains only in-frame clones and omits some. The sample lists approximately 300,000 clones, roughly 89% seen once, with about 5.2% in the top ten. The sequence was obtained from a man aged 55 to 70 who had recovered from COVID-19. V is TRBV2 and J is TRBJ2-7; 7 bases are a match to TRBD2. Input material: PBMCs or T cells enriched from blood (not recorded which). The DNA for the CDR3 is TGTGCCAGGAGACTAGCTGCTTCCTACGAGCAGTACTTC. Translating it yields CARRLAASYEQYF.